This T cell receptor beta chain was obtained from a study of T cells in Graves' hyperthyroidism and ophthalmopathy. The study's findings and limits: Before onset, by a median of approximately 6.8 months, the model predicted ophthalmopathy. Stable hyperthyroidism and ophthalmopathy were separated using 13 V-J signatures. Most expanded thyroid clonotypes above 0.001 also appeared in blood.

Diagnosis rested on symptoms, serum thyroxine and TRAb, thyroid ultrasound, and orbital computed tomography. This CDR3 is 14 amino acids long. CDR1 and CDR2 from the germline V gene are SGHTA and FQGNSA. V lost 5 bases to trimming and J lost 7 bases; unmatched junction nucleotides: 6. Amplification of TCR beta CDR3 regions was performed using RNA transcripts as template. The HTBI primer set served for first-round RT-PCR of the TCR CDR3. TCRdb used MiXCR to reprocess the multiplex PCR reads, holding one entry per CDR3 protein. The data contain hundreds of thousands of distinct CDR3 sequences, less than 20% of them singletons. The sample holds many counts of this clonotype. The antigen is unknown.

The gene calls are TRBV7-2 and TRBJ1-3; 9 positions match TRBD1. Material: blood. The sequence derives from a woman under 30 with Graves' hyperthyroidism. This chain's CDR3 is CASSPRTGVNTIYF. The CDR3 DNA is TGTGCCAGCAGCCCGCGGACAGGGGTGAACACCATATATTTT. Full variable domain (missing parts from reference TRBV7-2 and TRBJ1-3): GAGVSQSPSNKVTEKGKDVELRCDPISGHTALYWYRQSLGQGLEFLIYFQGNSAPDKSGLPSDRFSAERTGGSVSTLTIQRTQQEDSAVYLCASSPRTGVNTIYFGEGSWLTVV.